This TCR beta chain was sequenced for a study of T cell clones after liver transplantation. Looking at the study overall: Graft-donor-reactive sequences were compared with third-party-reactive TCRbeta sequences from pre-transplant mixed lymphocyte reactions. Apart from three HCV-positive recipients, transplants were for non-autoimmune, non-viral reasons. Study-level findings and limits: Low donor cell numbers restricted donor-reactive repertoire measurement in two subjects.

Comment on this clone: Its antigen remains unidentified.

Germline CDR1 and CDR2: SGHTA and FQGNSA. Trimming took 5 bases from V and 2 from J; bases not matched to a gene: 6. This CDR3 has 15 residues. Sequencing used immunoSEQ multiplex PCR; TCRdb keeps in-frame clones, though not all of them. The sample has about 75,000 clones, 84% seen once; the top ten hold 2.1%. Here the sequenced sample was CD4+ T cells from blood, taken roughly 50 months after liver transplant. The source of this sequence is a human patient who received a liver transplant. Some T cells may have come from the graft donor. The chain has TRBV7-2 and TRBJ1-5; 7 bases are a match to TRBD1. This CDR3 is CASSRGGTGNQPQHF. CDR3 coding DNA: TGTGCCAGCAGCAGAGGGGGCACGGGCAATCAGCCCCAGCATTTT.